The next 15 T cell receptor beta chains were all read from a single sample in a study of blood T cell repertoires in COVID-19. Using immunoSEQ multiplex PCR, the repertoire was profiled, and TCRdb retains in-frame clones only, with some absent. The sample has 250,000 to 300,000 clones, approximately 77% seen once. The sequenced material came from peripheral blood. Receptors originate from a young woman with acute or convalescent COVID-19.

V is TRBV19 and J is TRBJ2-7; the match to TRBD1 covers 10 bases. The germline CDR1 and CDR2 sequences are LNHDA and SQIVND (reference sequence). Trimming removed 5 bases from V and 5 bases from J; junction bases left unmatched: 12. This CDR3 comprises 16 residues. The CDR3 bases are TGTGCCAGTAGTTATAACCGGGACAGGGGTAAGAACGAGCAGTACTTC. Amino acids: CASSYNRDRGKNEQYF.

This clone was seen only once. This sequence joins TRBV29-1 and TRBJ2-1; 10 bases match TRBD2. In germline, CDR1 is SQVTM, CDR2 ANQGSEA. After removal of 4 bases from V and 4 bases from J, the junction contained 4 bases not matched to a gene. The CDR3 spans 14 residues. In nucleotides, the CDR3 is TGCAGCGTTGTCACTAGCGGGGAATACAATGAGCAGTTCTTC. This codes for CSVVTSGEYNEQFF.

The V call is TRBV18, the J call TRBJ2-7, with 7 bases that match TRBD2. The CDR3 covers 12 residues. Trimming cost V 4 bases and J 6 bases; bases outside gene matches: 3. Germline assignment: CDR1 KGHSH and CDR2 LQKENI. In DNA form, the CDR3 reads TGTGCCAGCTCACGGGGGGGTGGCGAGCAGTACTTC. Protein product: CASSRGGGEQYF.

The V and J genes are TRBV25-1 and TRBJ2-5; the match to TRBD2 covers 8 bases. The CDR3 totals 15 residues. J lost 3 bases, V lost 4 bases, and 7 bases had no gene match. Looked up from germline, CDR1 is MGHDK and CDR2 is SYGVNS. The CDR3: CASSGQGSGEETQYF. CDR3 sequence (DNA): TGTGCCAGCAGTGGACAAGGTAGCGGGGAAGAGACCCAGTACTTC.

This sequence joins TRBV5-4 and TRBJ1-1, with 10 positions matching TRBD1. V was clipped by 4 bases and J by 4 bases; unmatched bases: 7. CDR1 is SGHNT and CDR2 is YYREEE in the germline V gene (reference sequence). This CDR3 has 15 residues. Here the CDR3 reads CASSLTGGSFTEAFF. The CDR3 bases are TGTGCCAGCAGCCTGACAGGGGGCTCTTTCACTGAAGCTTTCTTT.

This clone was recorded a few times. The chain uses TRBV5-1 and TRBJ1-6; 9 nucleotides match TRBD1. In germline, CDR1 is SGHRS, CDR2 YFSETQ. This CDR3 region has 14 residues. Unmatched junction bases numbered 3, after V lost 4 bases and J lost 7 bases. CDR3 bases: TGCGCCAGCAGCCCGGGGACAGGGAATTCACCCCTCCACTTT. This encodes CASSPGTGNSPLHF.

The chain joins TRBV5-6 to TRBJ1-2; TRBD1 matches at 9 bases. Unmatched junction bases numbered 9, after V lost 4 bases and J lost 8 bases. Germline values: CDR1 SGHDT, CDR2 YYEEEE. The CDR3 covers 14 residues. The CDR3 DNA reads as TGTGCCAGCAGCGACGGGACAGGGTGGGGAGGCTACACCTTC. The encoded protein is CASSDGTGWGGYTF.

V usage is TRBV20-1 and J usage is TRBJ2-2; TRBD2 might be the D (6 bases). CDR3 length equals 17 residues. Trimming removed 3 bases at V and 4 bases at J, with 21 bases between. CDR1 and CDR2 from the germline V gene are DFQATT and SNEGSKA (reference sequence). The CDR3 is CSASLTGAWGSTGELFF. The CDR3 region has the DNA TGCAGTGCTAGTTTGACGGGAGCGTGGGGGAGCACCGGGGAGCTGTTTTTT.

The V gene is TRBV5-1, the J gene TRBJ2-7; a possible D gene is TRBD2 (5 bases). The ends were cut back, 2 bases at V and 3 bases at J, with 15 bases in the middle. The CDR3 is 15 residues long. Germline loops: CDR1 SGHRS, CDR2 YFSETQ. The CDR3 region is CASSLEASGNYEQYF. Here the CDR3 DNA reads TGCGCCAGCAGCTTAGAGGCCAGCGGCAACTACGAGCAGTACTTC.

The rearrangement links TRBV27 to TRBJ1-4; D may be TRBD1 (5 bases). V gave up 5 bases and J gave up 8 bases, with 15 bases separating them. The CDR3 spans 14 residues. Germline loops: CDR1 MNHEY, CDR2 SMNVEV (reference sequence). CDR3 DNA sequence: TGTGCCAGCAGTGAGCAGGGAGGGGACGAAAAACTGTTTTTT. Its translation: CASSEQGGDEKLFF.

The chain is built from TRBV11-2 and TRBJ2-7; 7 bases align to TRBD1. The V segment lost 5 bases and the J segment 6 bases; nucleotides outside the gene matches: 7. The CDR3 has 13 residues. CDR1 and CDR2 (germline): SGHAT, FQNNGV. CDR3 nucleotide sequence: TGTGCCAGCAGCACAGGGGTAGATCGCGAGCAGTACTTC. Amino acids: CASSTGVDREQYF.

DNA for the CDR3: TGTGCCAGCAGCTCTCATGGGACTAGCGGCTCAGATACGCAGTATTTT. It specifies CASSSHGTSGSDTQYF. The genes are TRBV11-3 and TRBJ2-3; 11 bases are shared with TRBD2. V was clipped by 4 bases and J by 4 bases; unmatched bases: 7. CDR1 is SGHNT and CDR2 is YENEEA in the germline V gene. The CDR3 loop spans 16 amino acids.

The rearrangement joins TRBV6-2 or TRBV6-3 to TRBJ2-1, with TRBD2 identical over 7 bases. V was pared by 2 bases and J by 7 bases, with 20 bases of the junction left unmatched. This CDR3 is built from 19 residues. Germline V gene data show CDR1 as MNHEY and CDR2 as SVGEGT. The CDR3 DNA follows: TGTGCCAGCAGTTACGGGCCCGTCGAACCCAGCGGGACCGGGAATGAGCAGTTCTTC. The encoded protein is CASSYGPVEPSGTGNEQFF.

The gene calls are TRBV9 and TRBJ2-3, with 7 positions matching TRBD1. The CDR3 consists of 16 residues. After removal of 0 bases from V and 1 base from J, the junction contained 5 bases not matched to a gene. CDR1 SGDLS and CDR2 YYNGEE come from the germline V gene. DNA of the CDR3: TGTGCCAGCAGCGTAGTTTCAACAGGGGGCACAGATACGCAGTATTTT. As protein: CASSVVSTGGTDTQYF. Combining the CDR3 with reference TRBV9 and TRBJ2-3 gives the whole variable domain DSGVTQTPKHLITATGQRVTLRCSPRSGDLSVYWYQQSLDQGLQFLIQYYNGEERAKGNILERFSAQQFPDLHSELNLSSLELGDSALYFCASSVVSTGGTDTQYFGPGTRLTVL.

The V gene is TRBV28, the J gene TRBJ1-5; D perhaps matches TRBD1 (5 bases). The CDR3 runs to 14 residues. Per the germline V gene, CDR1 is MDHEN and CDR2 is SYDVKM. Trimming took off 3 bases at V and 4 bases at J, with 10 bases between the two ends. The CDR3 spells CASSLGQGNQPQHF. CDR3 in DNA: TGTGCCAGCAGTTTGGGGCAGGGTAATCAGCCCCAGCATTTT.